The 8 T cell receptor beta chains presented below share a single source sample, sequenced in a study of blood T cells in healthy people across ages. With a J-beta primer mix and a sample-barcoded 5' primer, a second PCR ran about 7 to 12 cycles. TCRdb re-called the 5' RACE reads with MiXCR, one entry per CDR3 protein. Here the sample spans roughly 1.4 million distinct CDR3 sequences, approximately 59% being singletons. The sample was blood. The receptors come from a man between 18 and 29 years old in good health.

The J gene is TRBJ1-4, the V gene TRBV6-6; D unresolved. Germline assignment: CDR1 MNHNY and CDR2 SVGAGI (reference sequence). This CDR3 region has 13 residues. The V end lost 2 bases, the J end lost 8 bases, and 9 bases lay between the germline ends. CDR3 sequence reads: CASSYRKGEKLFF. The DNA of the CDR3 is TGTGCCAGCAGTTACCGCAAAGGGGAAAAACTGTTTTTT.

This clonotype was picked up a small number of times. The genes are TRBV6-2 or TRBV6-3 and TRBJ2-1; TRBD1 or TRBD2 may be the D gene (5 bases each). CDR1 and CDR2 from the germline V gene are MNHEY and SVGEGT. This CDR3 comprises 15 residues. V lost 6 bases and J lost 7, with 19 bases in between. DNA for the CDR3: TGTGCCAGCAGCCGTCCGAGGGGCCGGTCTAATGAGCAGTTCTTC. Its protein product is CASSRPRGRSNEQFF.

The J gene is TRBJ1-1, the V gene TRBV4-1; the D is unclear. Germline V gene lookup returns CDR1 MGHRA and CDR2 YSYEKL. The CDR3 contains 15 residues. The germline V and J ends were trimmed by 1 base and 3 bases, with 12 bases remaining between them. CDR3 sequence: CASSQVPKTYTEAFF. The DNA for the CDR3 is TGCGCCAGCAGCCAAGTCCCGAAAACTTACACTGAAGCTTTCTTT.

The CDR3 DNA follows: TGTGCCAGCAGCGCCCTGCCGAGCGGGGGCAGCAATGAGCAGTTCTTC. It is translated as CASSALPSGGSNEQFF. The gene calls are TRBV7-9 and TRBJ2-1; 8 bases fit TRBD2. Germline CDR1 is SEHNR and CDR2 is FQNEAQ (reference sequence). V lost 5 bases to trimming and J lost 6 bases; unmatched junction nucleotides: 12. There are 16 residues in the CDR3.

V is TRBV4-1 and J is TRBJ2-7; 10 bases are shared with TRBD1. The CDR3 runs 16 residues. From germline, CDR1 is MGHRA and CDR2 YSYEKL. V trimming: 4 bases; J trimming: 5 bases; junction bases outside the gene matches: 11. CDR3 protein: CASSLGAGTGADEQYF. In nucleotides, the CDR3 is TGCGCCAGCAGCCTGGGGGCAGGGACAGGGGCTGACGAGCAGTACTTC.

The DNA for the CDR3 is TGTGCCACCAGCAGAAGCCTTGGAGGGCACGAGCAGTACTTC. It codes for CATSRSLGGHEQYF. This chain uses TRBV15 with TRBJ2-5, with D perhaps matching TRBD2 (6 bases). The closer fit of TRBJ2-7 to the DNA end suggests the J call may be wrong. This CDR3 has 14 amino acids. CDR1 LNHNV and CDR2 YYDKDF come from the germline V gene (reference sequence).

CDR3: CASSHGLAGVSEQFF. Here the CDR3 DNA reads TGCGCCAGCAGCCATGGACTAGCGGGAGTGTCTGAGCAGTTCTTC. V usage is TRBV4-1 and J usage is TRBJ2-1, with TRBD2 identical over 13 bases. With V trimmed by 3 bases and J by 9 bases, 5 bases remained unmatched. There are 15 residues in the CDR3. Germline assignment: CDR1 MGHRA and CDR2 YSYEKL.

The chain joins TRBV20-1 to TRBJ2-1, with TRBD2 matching over 9 bases. Germline V gives CDR1 DFQATT, CDR2 SNEGSKA (reference sequence). The CDR3 extends over 17 amino acids. Germline trimming cut 0 bases from V and 3 bases from J; bases unmatched to any gene: 9. CDR3 in DNA: TGCAGTGCTAGAGATGGCCTGTCTAGCGGGGACTACAATGAGCAGTTCTTC. It codes for CSARDGLSSGDYNEQFF.